The 4 T cell receptor beta chains reported below all come from one sample, sequenced in a study of T cells in Graves' hyperthyroidism and ophthalmopathy. The source material, RNA transcripts, was used to amplify TCR beta CDR3 regions. Initially, a first-round RT-PCR of the TCR CDR3 employed the HTBI primer set. TCRdb redid the calling of the multiplex PCR reads with MiXCR, one entry per CDR3 protein. The table has hundreds of thousands of distinct CDR3 sequences, about 15% seen once; the top ten hold 32%. What was sequenced was blood. Every receptor here comes from a woman aged 30 to 39 with Graves' hyperthyroidism.

This clonotype has at least ten counts. The chain joins TRBV7-2 to TRBJ1-4; TRBD1 agrees at 9 bases. Germline CDR1 and CDR2: SGHTA and FQGNSA. The V and J ends lost 5 bases and 7 bases, in that order; junction bases with no gene match: 8. The CDR3 length is 15 residues. In DNA form, the CDR3 reads TGTGCCAGCAGCCCCGGGACAGGGCTTAGTGAAAAACTGTTTTTT. Translation gives CASSPGTGLSEKLFF.

This clonotype has only a few counts. The chain recombines TRBV7-9 with TRBJ2-7, with D maybe TRBD2 (5 bases). The CDR3 covers 13 residues. Trimming left V 6 bases short and J 6 bases short, with 15 bases between. Per germline, CDR1 SEHNR and CDR2 FQNEAQ (reference sequence). The CDR3 loop is CASSSGMSSEQYF. CDR3 sequence (DNA): TGTGCCAGCAGTTCCGGGATGTCTAGCGAGCAGTACTTC.

The gene calls are TRBV7-9 and TRBJ2-1; no clear D gene. With 5 bases removed from V and 0 bases from J, the gap between germline ends came to 8 bases. CDR1 is SEHNR, CDR2 FQNEAQ, per germline (reference sequence). The CDR3 extends over 14 amino acids. The CDR3 here is CASSTSDSYNEQFF. As DNA, the CDR3 is TGTGCCAGCAGCACTTCCGACTCCTACAATGAGCAGTTCTTC.

There are many counts of this clonotype. This chain connects TRBV7-7 to TRBJ2-1; no firm D call. Trimming shortened V by 1 base and J by 12 bases, and 13 bases separated the two germline ends. The CDR3 is 13 residues long. CDR1 and CDR2 from the germline V gene are SSHAT and FNYEAQ (reference sequence). CDR3 nucleotide sequence: TGTGCCAGCAGCTTAGAGTTGGGTAAGAGGCAGTTCTTC. It is translated as CASSLELGKRQFF. The whole variable domain, filled in from reference TRBV7-7 and TRBJ2-1, reads GAGVSQSPRYKVTKRGQDVTLRCDPISSHATLYWYQQALGQGPEFLTYFNYEAQPDKSGLPSDRFSAERPEGSISTLTIQRTEQRDSAMYRCASSLELGKRQFFGPGTRLTVL.